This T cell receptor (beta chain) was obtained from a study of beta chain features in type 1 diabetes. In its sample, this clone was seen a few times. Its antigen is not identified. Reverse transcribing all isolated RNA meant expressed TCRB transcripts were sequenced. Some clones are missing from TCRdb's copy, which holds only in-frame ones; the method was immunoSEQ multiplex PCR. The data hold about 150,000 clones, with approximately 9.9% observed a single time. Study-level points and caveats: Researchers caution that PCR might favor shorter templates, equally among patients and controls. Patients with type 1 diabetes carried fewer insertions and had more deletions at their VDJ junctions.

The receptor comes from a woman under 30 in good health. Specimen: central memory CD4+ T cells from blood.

The CDR3 nucleotides read TGTGCCAGCAGCTTGGGACAGGAGCAGCCCCAGCATTTT. Its translation: CASSLGQEQPQHF. The chain combines TRBV11-1 with TRBJ1-5; 8 bases agree with TRBD1. CDR3 length equals 13 residues. J lost 7 bases, V lost 3 bases, and 2 bases had no gene match. Germline lookup yields CDR1 SGHAT and CDR2 FQDESV (reference sequence).